A selection of T cell receptor beta chains follows, all from one sample in a study of type 1 regulatory T cells. One entry per CDR3 protein, called by TCRdb with MiXCR from the reads. The table records approximately 97,000 distinct CDR3 sequences, roughly 28% of them present only once. Sequencing input: CD4+ T cells, either the whole sample or a sorted fraction (not recorded which). Receptors were obtained from a human donor in good health. Both conserved end residues are part of each CDR3. A D gene is named only where the DNA matches it firmly. Size is omitted from some rows. Given values are once, few, many or a class for expanded clones.

size | D | J | V | CDR3 | DNA
. | TRBD2 | TRBJ2-1 | TRBV29-1 | CSVEDRAGGPREQFF | TGCAGCGTTGAAGATCGAGCGGGAGGGCCCCGAGAGCAGTTCTTC
few | TRBD2 | TRBJ2-1 | TRBV12-3/TRBV12-4 | CASSPSGGPRGQFF | TGTGCCAGCAGTCCTTCGGGAGGGCCGCGAGGACAGTTCTTC
few | . | TRBJ2-2 | TRBV6-6 | CASRQTGKPSTGELFF | TGTGCCAGCAGACAAACCGGGAAGCCGAGCACCGGGGAGCTGTTTTTT
few | . | TRBJ1-2 | TRBV20-1 | CRATEDPGTDGYTF | TGCAGGGCAACCGAGGATCCAGGTACGGATGGCTACACCTTC
. | . | TRBJ2-7 | TRBV2 | CASLLSTEQYF | TGTGCCAGCCTCCTGAGTACGGAGCAGTACTTC
. | . | TRBJ2-2 | TRBV5-5 | CASSLAGPTGELFF | TGTGCCAGCAGCTTGGCGGGTCCCACCGGGGAGCTGTTTTTT
few | TRBD2 | TRBJ2-7 | TRBV6-6 | CASRSSGNYEQYF | TGTGCCAGCAGAAGTAGCGGGAACTACGAGCAGTACTTC
few | TRBD1 | TRBJ2-2 | TRBV18 | CASSPLPGGITGELFF | TGTGCCAGCTCACCACTTCCAGGGGGCATCACCGGGGAGCTGTTTTTT
many | . | TRBJ1-5 | TRBV19 | CASSTAGGAREPQHF | TGTGCCAGTAGTACCGCCGGGGGGGCAAGGGAGCCCCAGCATTTT
few | . | TRBJ1-1 | TRBV4-1 | CASSQRMNTEAFF | TGCGCCAGCAGCCAAAGGATGAACACTGAAGCTTTCTTT
. | . | TRBJ2-3 | TRBV2 | CASVVGNTDTQYF | TGTGCCAGCGTAGTCGGAAACACAGATACGCAGTATTTT
. | . | TRBJ2-6 | TRBV6-2/TRBV6-3 | CASSNRSGANVLTF | TGTGCCAGCAGTAACCGTTCTGGGGCCAACGTCCTGACTTTC
few | . | TRBJ2-3 | TRBV5-1 | CASSLEMRLDTQYF | TGCGCCAGCAGCTTGGAAATGAGGTTGGATACGCAGTATTTT
. | . | TRBJ2-2 | TRBV6-1 | CASSSVSTGELFF | TGTGCCAGCAGCTCCGTGAGTACCGGGGAGCTGTTTTTT
. | TRBD1 | TRBJ2-3 | TRBV5-4 | CASSLTGPDTQYF | TGTGCCAGCAGCCTGACAGGGCCAGATACGCAGTATTTT
. | . | TRBJ1-4 | TRBV4-1 | CASSQTLGPPSEKLFF | TGCGCCAGCAGCCAAACCCTCGGGCCCCCGTCGGAAAAACTGTTTTTT
few | . | TRBJ1-1 | TRBV7-9 | CASSLINTEAFF | TGTGCCAGCAGCTTAATAAACACTGAAGCTTTCTTT
once | TRBD1 | TRBJ2-3 | TRBV5-6 | CASSLDRVRTDTQYF | TGTGCCAGCAGCTTAGACAGGGTACGAACAGATACGCAGTATTTT
. | TRBD2 | TRBJ2-5 | TRBV19 | CASSVPRGSASGIETQYF | TGTGCCAGTAGTGTCCCACGGGGATCCGCTAGCGGGATTGAGACCCAGTACTTC
few | . | TRBJ2-7 | TRBV7-8 | CASSFSGYEQYF | TGTGCCAGCAGCTTTAGCGGCTACGAGCAGTACTTC
. | . | TRBJ2-1 | TRBV9 | CASSVNIPSSYNEQFF | TGTGCCAGCAGCGTTAATATCCCCAGCTCCTACAATGAGCAGTTCTTC
. | . | TRBJ2-3 | TRBV7-9 | CASRQSLGTDTQYF | TGTGCCAGCAGACAGTCCCTAGGGACAGATACGCAGTATTTT
few | . | TRBJ2-3 | TRBV12-3/TRBV12-4 | CASRNQGPATQYF | TGTGCCAGCAGGAACCAGGGTCCCGCTACGCAGTATTTT
few | . | TRBJ2-1 | TRBV18 | CASSEGFEQFF | TGTGCCAGCTCAGAGGGGTTTGAGCAGTTCTTC
few | . | TRBJ2-7 | TRBV20-1 | CSARYGSSNEQYF | TGCAGTGCTAGATACGGGAGTTCGAACGAGCAGTACTTC
. | . | TRBJ2-7 | TRBV5-1 | CASSQELSGISYEQYF | TGCGCCAGCAGCCAGGAACTTAGCGGAATCTCCTACGAGCAGTACTTC
. | TRBD1 | TRBJ2-7 | TRBV5-6 | CASSLTGQGSSYEQYF | TGTGCCAGCAGCTTGACCGGACAGGGAAGCTCCTACGAGCAGTACTTC
. | . | TRBJ1-1 | TRBV27 | CASSLQANTEAFF | TGTGCCAGCAGTTTACAGGCTAACACTGAAGCTTTCTTT
. | . | TRBJ2-7 | TRBV20-1 | CSASRPGTVGPYEQYF | TGCAGTGCTTCACGACCCGGGACCGTAGGCCCTTACGAGCAGTACTTC
. | TRBD1 | TRBJ2-7 | TRBV18 | CASSPGQGAGYEQYF | TGTGCCAGCTCCCCAGGACAGGGGGCAGGATACGAGCAGTACTTC
few | . | TRBJ1-1 | TRBV12-3/TRBV12-4 | CASSLSGAKAFF | TGTGCCAGCAGTTTGTCAGGGGCTAAAGCTTTCTTT
few | . | TRBJ2-2 | TRBV15 | CATSRGQNTGELFF | TGTGCCACCAGCAGAGGACAGAACACCGGGGAGCTGTTTTTT
. | TRBD2 | TRBJ2-1 | TRBV4-1 | CASSQEGRGDNEQFF | TGCGCCAGCAGCCAAGAAGGCCGGGGGGACAATGAGCAGTTCTTC
few | . | TRBJ2-1 | TRBV5-1 | CASSLDVAGYNEQFF | TGCGCCAGCAGCTTGGACGTTGCGGGGTACAATGAGCAGTTCTTC
. | . | TRBJ1-5 | TRBV11-2 | CASSHGAGSFQPQHF | TGTGCCAGCAGCCATGGGGCAGGGAGTTTTCAGCCCCAGCATTTT
medium-sized | . | TRBJ2-3 | TRBV5-1 | CASSLEGASSKYF | TGCGCCAGCAGCTTGGAAGGGGCTTCATCAAAGTATTTT
. | . | TRBJ2-3 | TRBV18 | CASSPSYGGADTKYF | TGTGCCAGCTCACCATCTTACGGGGGTGCAGATACGAAGTATTTT
. | . | TRBJ2-7 | TRBV20-1 | CSASQVGPPFWEQYF | TGCAGTGCTAGTCAAGTCGGCCCCCCCTTCTGGGAGCAGTACTTC
few | TRBD1 | TRBJ1-6 | TRBV27 | CASSPRGPGTGGWLPLHF | TGTGCCAGCAGTCCTAGAGGACCCGGGACAGGGGGCTGGTTACCCCTCCACTTT
. | TRBD1 | TRBJ2-7 | TRBV5-1 | CASSGGQPLRAYEQYF | TGCGCCAGCAGCGGGGGACAGCCCTTGCGGGCCTACGAGCAGTACTTC
few | . | TRBJ2-5 | TRBV15 | CATSTGSVAQETQYF | TGTGCCACCAGCACAGGATCAGTGGCCCAAGAGACCCAGTACTTC
many | . | TRBJ2-3 | TRBV5-1 | CASSLSGSTDTQYF | TGTGCCAGCAGCTTGAGCGGTAGCACAGATACGCAGTATTTT
many | . | TRBJ1-1 | TRBV13 | CASPRRLNTEAFF | TGTGCCAGTCCAAGGCGGCTGAACACTGAAGCTTTCTTT
many | TRBD1 | TRBJ2-4 | TRBV20-1 | CSARGGTVTAKNIQYF | TGCAGTGCTAGAGGTGGGACAGTAACGGCCAAAAACATTCAGTACTTC
. | . | TRBJ1-6 | TRBV3-1 | CASSQVRGSTSPLHF | TGTGCCAGCAGCCAAGTTAGGGGGAGTACGTCACCCCTCCACTTT
. | TRBD1 | TRBJ2-1 | TRBV3-1 | CASSKRQGYNEQFF | TGTGCCAGCAGCAAACGACAGGGGTACAATGAGCAGTTCTTC
once | . | TRBJ1-1 | TRBV14 | CASSSHWRELAFF | TGTGCCAGCAGCTCCCATTGGAGGGAATTAGCTTTCTTT
. | . | TRBJ2-7 | TRBV9 | CASSVAAYSYEQYF | TGTGCCAGCAGCGTAGCCGCCTACTCCTACGAGCAGTACTTC
. | TRBD2 | TRBJ2-7 | TRBV3-1 | CASSRTSLSYEQYF | TGTGCCAGCAGCCGGACTAGCCTATCCTACGAGCAGTACTTC
. | TRBD2 | TRBJ2-1 | TRBV25-1 | CASSEFGAGDLHEQFF | TGTGCCAGCAGTGAATTCGGAGCGGGAGATCTGCATGAGCAGTTCTTC
. | TRBD2 | TRBJ2-7 | TRBV27 | CASSLSGLADNYEQYF | TGTGCCAGCAGTTTATCGGGACTAGCGGACAACTACGAGCAGTACTTC
. | . | TRBJ2-1 | TRBV19 | CATRQSSYNEQFF | TGTGCCACCAGACAGAGCTCATACAATGAGCAGTTCTTC
. | . | TRBJ1-1 | TRBV10-3 | CAISESFGGNTEAFF | TGTGCCATCAGTGAGAGTTTTGGCGGGAACACTGAAGCTTTCTTT
. | TRBD2 | TRBJ2-7 | TRBV11-2 | CASTRGKLAGSSREQYF | TGTGCCAGCACACGGGGGAAATTAGCGGGATCGTCTCGGGAGCAGTACTTC
once | . | TRBJ2-2 | TRBV2 | CASSRDTTRGELFF | TGTGCCAGCAGCCGGGACACTACGCGAGGGGAGCTGTTTTTT